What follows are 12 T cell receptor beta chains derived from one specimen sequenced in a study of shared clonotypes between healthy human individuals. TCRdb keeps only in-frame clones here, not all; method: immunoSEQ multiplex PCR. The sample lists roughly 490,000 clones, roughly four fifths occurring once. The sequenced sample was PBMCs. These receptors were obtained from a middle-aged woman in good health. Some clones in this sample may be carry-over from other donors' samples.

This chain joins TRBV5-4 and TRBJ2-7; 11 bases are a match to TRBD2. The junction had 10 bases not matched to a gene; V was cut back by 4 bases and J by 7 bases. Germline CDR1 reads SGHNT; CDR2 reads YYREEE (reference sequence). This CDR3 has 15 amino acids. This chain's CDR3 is CASSIGLAGQFEQYF. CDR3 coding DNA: TGTGCCAGCAGCATAGGACTAGCGGGCCAATTTGAGCAGTACTTC.

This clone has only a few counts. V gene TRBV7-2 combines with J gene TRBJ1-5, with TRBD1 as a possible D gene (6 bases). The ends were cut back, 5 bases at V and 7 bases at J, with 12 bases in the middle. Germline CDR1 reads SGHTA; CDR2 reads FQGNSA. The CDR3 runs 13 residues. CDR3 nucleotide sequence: TGTGCCAGCAGCGAGGGAGGGGGGCAGCCCCAGCATTTT. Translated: CASSEGGGQPQHF.

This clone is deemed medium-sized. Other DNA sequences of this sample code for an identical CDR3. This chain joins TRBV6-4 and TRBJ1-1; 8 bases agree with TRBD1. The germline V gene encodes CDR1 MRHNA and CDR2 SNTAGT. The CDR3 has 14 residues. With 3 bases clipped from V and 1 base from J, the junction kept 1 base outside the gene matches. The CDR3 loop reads CASSEGQENTEAFF. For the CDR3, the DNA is TGTGCCAGCAGTGAGGGACAGGAGAACACTGAAGCTTTCTTT.

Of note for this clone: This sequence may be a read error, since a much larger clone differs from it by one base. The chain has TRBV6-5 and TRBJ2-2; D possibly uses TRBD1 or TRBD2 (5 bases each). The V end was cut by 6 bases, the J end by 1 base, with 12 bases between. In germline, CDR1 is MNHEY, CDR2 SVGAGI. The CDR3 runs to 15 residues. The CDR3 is CASSEGFMNTGELFF. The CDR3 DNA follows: TGTGCCAGCAGCGAGGGGTTCATGAACACCGGGGAGCTGTTTTTT.

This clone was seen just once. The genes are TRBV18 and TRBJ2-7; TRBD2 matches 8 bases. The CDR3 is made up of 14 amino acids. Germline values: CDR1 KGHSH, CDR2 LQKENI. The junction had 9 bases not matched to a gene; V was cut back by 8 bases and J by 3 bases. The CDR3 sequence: CASQHGSGSYEQYF. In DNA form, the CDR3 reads TGTGCCAGCCAACATGGGAGCGGGAGCTACGAGCAGTACTTC.

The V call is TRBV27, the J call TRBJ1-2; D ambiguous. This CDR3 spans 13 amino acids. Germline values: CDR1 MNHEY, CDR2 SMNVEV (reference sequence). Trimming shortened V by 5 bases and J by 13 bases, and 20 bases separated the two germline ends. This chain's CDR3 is CASSLSSEKLSTF. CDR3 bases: TGTGCCAGCAGTCTTTCATCCGAGAAATTATCCACCTTC.

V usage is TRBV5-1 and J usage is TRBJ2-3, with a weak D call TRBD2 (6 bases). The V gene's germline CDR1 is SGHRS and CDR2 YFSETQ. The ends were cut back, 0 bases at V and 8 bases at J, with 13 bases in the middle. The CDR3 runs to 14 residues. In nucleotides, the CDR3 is TGCGCCAGCAGCTTGGACCCGGGAGCCGGTACGCAGTATTTT. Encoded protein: CASSLDPGAGTQYF.

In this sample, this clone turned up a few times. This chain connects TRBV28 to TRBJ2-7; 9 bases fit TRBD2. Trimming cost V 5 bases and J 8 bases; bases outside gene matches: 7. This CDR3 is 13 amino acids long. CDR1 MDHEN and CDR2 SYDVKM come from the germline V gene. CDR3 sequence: CASSLSASGKQYF. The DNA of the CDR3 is TGTGCCAGCAGTCTTTCGGCTAGCGGGAAGCAGTACTTC.

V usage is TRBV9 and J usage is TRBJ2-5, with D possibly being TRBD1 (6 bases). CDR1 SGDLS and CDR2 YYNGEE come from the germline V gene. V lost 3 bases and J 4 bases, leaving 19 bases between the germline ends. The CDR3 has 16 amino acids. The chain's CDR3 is CASSDRRDTGRETQYF. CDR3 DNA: TGTGCCAGCAGCGATCGCCGGGACACGGGGAGAGAGACCCAGTACTTC.

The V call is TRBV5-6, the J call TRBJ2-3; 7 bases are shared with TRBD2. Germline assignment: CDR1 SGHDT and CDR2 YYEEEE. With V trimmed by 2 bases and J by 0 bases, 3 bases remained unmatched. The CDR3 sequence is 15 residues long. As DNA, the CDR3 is TGTGCCAGCAGCTTTCTCGGGGGGAGCACAGATACGCAGTATTTT. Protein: CASSFLGGSTDTQYF.

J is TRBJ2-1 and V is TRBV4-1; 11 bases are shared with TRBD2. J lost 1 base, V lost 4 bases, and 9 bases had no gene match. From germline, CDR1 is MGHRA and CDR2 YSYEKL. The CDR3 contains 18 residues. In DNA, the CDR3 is TGCGCCAGCAGCCTAAGGACTAGCGGGCTACCTTCCTACAATGAGCAGTTCTTC. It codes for CASSLRTSGLPSYNEQFF.

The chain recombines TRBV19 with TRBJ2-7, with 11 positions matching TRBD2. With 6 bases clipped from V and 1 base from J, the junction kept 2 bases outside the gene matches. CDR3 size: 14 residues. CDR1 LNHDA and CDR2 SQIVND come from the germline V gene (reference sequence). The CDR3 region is CASRLAGESYEQYF. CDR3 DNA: TGTGCCAGTAGACTAGCGGGAGAGTCCTACGAGCAGTACTTC.